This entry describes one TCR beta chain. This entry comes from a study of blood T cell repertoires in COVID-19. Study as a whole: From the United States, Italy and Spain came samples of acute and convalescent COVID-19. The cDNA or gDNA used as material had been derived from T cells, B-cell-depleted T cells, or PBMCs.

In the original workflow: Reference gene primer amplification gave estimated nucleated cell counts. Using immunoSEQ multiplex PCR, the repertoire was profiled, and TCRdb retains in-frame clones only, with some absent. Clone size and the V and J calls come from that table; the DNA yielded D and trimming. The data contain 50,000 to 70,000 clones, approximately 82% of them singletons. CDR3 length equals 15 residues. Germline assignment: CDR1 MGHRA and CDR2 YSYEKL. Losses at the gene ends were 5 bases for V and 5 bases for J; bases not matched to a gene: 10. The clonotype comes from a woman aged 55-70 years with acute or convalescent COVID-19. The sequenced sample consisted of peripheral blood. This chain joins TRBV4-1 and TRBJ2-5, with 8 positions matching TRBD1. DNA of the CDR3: TGCGCCAGCAGCAAAGGACAGGGTCAGGGGGAGACCCAGTACTTC. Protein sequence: CASSKGQGQGETQYF.